A selection of T cell receptor beta chains follows, all from one sample in a study of cytomegalovirus exposure and HLA in healthy donors. Sequenced by immunoSEQ multiplex PCR; TCRdb stores in-frame clones only, minus some. Here the sample spans about 220,000 clones, over 65% being singletons. Sequences were obtained from PBMCs. The receptors come from a young man in good health and CMV-seronegative. Both conserved end residues are part of each CDR3. The order of the fields is J gene, clone size, V gene, D gene, CDR3 protein, CDR3 DNA. The D gene is left open where the match is weak. Only some rows state a clone size, as once, few, many or a class for expanded clones.

TRBJ2-1	few	TRBV5-4	.	CASSLEGLGYNEQFF	TGTGCCAGCAGCTTGGAGGGACTGGGGTACAATGAGCAGTTCTTC
TRBJ1-2	.	TRBV27	TRBD1	CASMTGYTGYTF	TGTGCCAGTATGACAGGGTATACTGGCTACACCTTC
TRBJ1-4	.	TRBV6-4	.	CASRREPTNEKLFF	TGTGCCAGCAGGAGGGAACCAACTAATGAAAAACTGTTTTTT
TRBJ2-7	.	TRBV2	.	CASSETTDEQYF	TGTGCCAGCAGTGAAACGACAGACGAGCAGTACTTC
TRBJ2-6	.	TRBV10-3	.	CAISEGGRTGANVLTF	TGTGCCATCAGTGAGGGAGGCCGGACTGGGGCCAACGTCCTGACTTTC
TRBJ2-5	few	TRBV10-1	TRBD1	CASSDRTGGTETQYF	TGCGCCAGCAGTGACAGGACAGGGGGCACAGAGACCCAGTACTTC
TRBJ2-7	.	TRBV6-5	.	CASSYSSSEYEQYF	TGTGCCAGCAGTTACTCCTCTAGTGAATACGAGCAGTACTTC
TRBJ2-7	.	TRBV7-2	TRBD2	CASSRTSGSSYEQYF	TGTGCCAGCAGCCGGACTAGCGGGAGCTCCTACGAGCAGTACTTC
TRBJ1-2	.	TRBV28	TRBD1	CASSHYRGQGGYTF	TGTGCCAGCAGCCACTACAGGGGGCAAGGTGGCTACACCTTC
TRBJ1-2	.	TRBV18	.	CASSPGARNGYTF	TGTGCCAGCTCACCAGGGGCGCGGAATGGCTACACCTTC
TRBJ2-5	few	TRBV7-9	.	CASSPLRAQETQYF	TGTGCCAGCAGCCCCTTGAGGGCACAAGAGACCCAGTACTTC
TRBJ1-2	.	TRBV7-9	.	CASSQNTLTNYGYTF	TGTGCCAGCAGCCAGAACACGCTCACGAACTATGGCTACACCTTC
TRBJ1-2	once	TRBV7-9	TRBD1	CSSIIGSPNDRGGYGYTF	TGTTCCAGCATCATAGGCTCCCCCAACGACAGGGGCGGCTATGGCTACACCTTC
TRBJ2-6	once	TRBV15	.	CATSVGGGPGANVLTF	TGTGCCACCAGCGTGGGCGGAGGGCCCGGGGCCAACGTCCTGACTTTC
TRBJ2-3	.	TRBV28	TRBD2	CASSLGGTSGSSSTDTQYF	TGTGCCAGCAGTTTAGGGGGGACTAGCGGGAGCTCTAGCACAGATACGCAGTATTTT
TRBJ2-7	.	TRBV27	.	CASSRQVYLYEQYF	TGTGCCAGCAGCAGACAGGTGTACCTCTACGAGCAGTACTTC
TRBJ1-1	.	TRBV29-1	.	CSGRTDMNTEAFF	TGCAGCGGGCGGACAGACATGAACACTGAAGCTTTCTTT
TRBJ1-2	once	TRBV18	.	CASSPDSDYGYTF	TGTGCCAGCTCACCGGACAGCGACTATGGCTACACCTTC
TRBJ1-1	.	TRBV2	.	CASSFAGLEAFF	TGTGCCAGCAGTTTTGCAGGTCTTGAAGCTTTCTTT
TRBJ2-3	.	TRBV19	TRBD2	CASTRTSGGADTQYF	TGTGCCAGTACTAGGACTAGCGGGGGAGCAGATACGCAGTATTTT
TRBJ2-7	.	TRBV20-1	.	CSVAGRDEQYF	TGCAGTGTGGCGGGAAGGGACGAGCAGTACTTC
TRBJ2-7	.	TRBV11-2	.	CASSLSSTYEQYF	TGTGCCAGCAGCTTATCCAGTACCTACGAGCAGTACTTC
TRBJ2-3	.	TRBV6-1	.	CASRTDVADTQYF	TGTGCCAGCAGGACAGACGTGGCAGATACGCAGTATTTT
TRBJ2-1	.	TRBV25-1	TRBD2	CASSERLAGTYNEQFF	TGTGCCAGCAGTGAACGACTAGCGGGAACTTACAATGAGCAGTTCTTC